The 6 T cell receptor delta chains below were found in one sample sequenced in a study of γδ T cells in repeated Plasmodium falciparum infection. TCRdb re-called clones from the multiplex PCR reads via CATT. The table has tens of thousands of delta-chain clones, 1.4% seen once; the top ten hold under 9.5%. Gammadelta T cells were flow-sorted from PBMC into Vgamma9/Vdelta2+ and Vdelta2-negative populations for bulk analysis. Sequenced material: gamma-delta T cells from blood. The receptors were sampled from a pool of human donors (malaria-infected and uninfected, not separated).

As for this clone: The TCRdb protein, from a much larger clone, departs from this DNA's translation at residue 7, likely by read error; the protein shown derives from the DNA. In DNA form, the CDR3 reads TGTGCCTGTGACACCGTGTGGGATACTGAGACCGATAAACTCATCTTT. It specifies CACDTVWDTETDKLIF. The V and J genes are TRDV2 and TRDJ1; 7 bases map to TRDD3. CDR1 and CDR2 (germline): GEAIGNYY, EKD. V gave up 0 bases and J gave up 2 bases; unmatched junction bases: 8. The CDR3 contains 16 residues.

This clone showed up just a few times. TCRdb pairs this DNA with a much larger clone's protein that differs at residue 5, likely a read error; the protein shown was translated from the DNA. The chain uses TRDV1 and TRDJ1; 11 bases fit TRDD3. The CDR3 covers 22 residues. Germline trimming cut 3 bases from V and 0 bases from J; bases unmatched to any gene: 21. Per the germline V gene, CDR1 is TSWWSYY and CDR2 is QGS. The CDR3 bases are TGTGCTCTTGGGGATCCCGAAGCCTCGTACTGGGGGATAAAAGGGTACACCGATAAACTCATCTTT. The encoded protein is CALGDPEASYWGIKGYTDKLIF.

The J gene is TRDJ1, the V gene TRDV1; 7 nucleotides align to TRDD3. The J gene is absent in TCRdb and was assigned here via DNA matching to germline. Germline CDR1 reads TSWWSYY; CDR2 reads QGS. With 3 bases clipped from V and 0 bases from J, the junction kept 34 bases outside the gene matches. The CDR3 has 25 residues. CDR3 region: CALGEPSLRRDDGGKASVYTDKLIF. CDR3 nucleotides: TGTGCTCTTGGGGAGCCATCCCTACGTCGGGATGATGGGGGAAAAGCCTCCGTATACACCGATAAACTCATCTTT.

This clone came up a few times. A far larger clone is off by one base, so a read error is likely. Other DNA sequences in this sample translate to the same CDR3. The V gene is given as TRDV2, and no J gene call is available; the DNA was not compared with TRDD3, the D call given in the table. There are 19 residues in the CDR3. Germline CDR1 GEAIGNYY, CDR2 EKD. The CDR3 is CACDTGGFGSSWDTRQMFF. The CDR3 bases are TGTGCCTGTGACACTGGGGGATTCGGGAGCTCCTGGGACACCCGACAAATGTTTTTC.

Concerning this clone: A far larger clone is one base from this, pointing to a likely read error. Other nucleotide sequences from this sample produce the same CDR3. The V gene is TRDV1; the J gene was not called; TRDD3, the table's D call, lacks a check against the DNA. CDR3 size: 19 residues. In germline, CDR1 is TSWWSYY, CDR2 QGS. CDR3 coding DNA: TGTGCTCTTGGGGACTTCCTCTTTCCTACGGCAGGGGATACCGATAAGCTCATCTTT. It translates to CALGDFLFPTAGDTDKLIF.

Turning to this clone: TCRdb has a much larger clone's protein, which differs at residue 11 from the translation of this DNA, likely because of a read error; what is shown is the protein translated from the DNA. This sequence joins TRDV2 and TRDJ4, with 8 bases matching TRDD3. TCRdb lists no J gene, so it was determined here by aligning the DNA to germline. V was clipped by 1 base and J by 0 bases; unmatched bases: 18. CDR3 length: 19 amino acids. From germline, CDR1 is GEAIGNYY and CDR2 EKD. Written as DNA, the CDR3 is TGTGCCTGTGACACGGTTACTTCGAGACGTTCGGGGGATACCAGACCCCTGATCTTT. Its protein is CACDTVTSRRSGDTRPLIF.